This T cell receptor (beta chain) appears in the sequencing data of a study of beta chain features in type 1 diabetes. Study-level background: Regarding age, gender and cell yields, patients proved similar to healthy donors.

This clone appeared a few times. Its antigen is unidentified. The sequenced template was cDNA made from the entire isolated RNA. The method was immunoSEQ multiplex PCR; TCRdb's version includes in-frame clones alone and lacks a portion of them. The sample holds 640,000 or so clones, 11% to 15% seen once. The germline V and J ends were trimmed by 0 bases and 4 bases, with 13 bases remaining between them. CDR1 and CDR2 (germline): MNHEY, SVGAGI. The CDR3 contains 15 residues. Study-wide findings and caveats: In every one of the four CD4+ subsets, TCRB CDR3s were moderately but significantly shorter in Type 1 diabetes patients.

This chain uses TRBV6-5 with TRBJ2-7; tentative D call: TRBD2 (6 bases). The sample taken for sequencing was naive CD4+ T cells from blood. This clonotype was sampled from a man aged 18 to 30 with type 1 diabetes. CDR3 region: CASSYSSGEGYEQYF. The DNA for the CDR3 is TGTGCCAGCAGTTACTCGTCGGGAGAGGGTTACGAGCAGTACTTC.